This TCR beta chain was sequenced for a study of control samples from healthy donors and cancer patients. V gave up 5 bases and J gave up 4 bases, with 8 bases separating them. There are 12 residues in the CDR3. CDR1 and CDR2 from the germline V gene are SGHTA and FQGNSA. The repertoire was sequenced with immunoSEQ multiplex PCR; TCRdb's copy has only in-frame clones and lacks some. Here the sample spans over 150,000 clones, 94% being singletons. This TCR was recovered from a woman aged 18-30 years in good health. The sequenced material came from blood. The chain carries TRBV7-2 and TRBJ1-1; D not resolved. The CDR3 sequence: CASSPHSTEAFF. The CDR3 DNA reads TGTGCCAGCAGCCCCCACTCCACTGAAGCTTTCTTT.